This TCR beta chain was found in a study of long-term antiretroviral therapy in people with HIV. Sequencing relied on immunoSEQ assay v3.0, run at survey level. Sequencing was intended to reach roughly 40,000-50,000 T-cell genomes per sample. The data were produced by immunoSEQ multiplex PCR, yet TCRdb's version contains in-frame clones alone and is incomplete. Of more than 20,000 clones in the sample, approximately 88% were seen once. V gave up 4 bases and J gave up 5 bases; unmatched junction bases: 5. The germline V gene encodes CDR1 MNHEY and CDR2 SMNVEV (reference sequence). This CDR3 is 14 amino acids long.

The chain couples TRBV27 to TRBJ2-7, with 10 positions matching TRBD1. This sample comprised unsorted PBMCs, obtained 1.2 years after starting antiretroviral therapy. The receptor's source is a woman aged 40 to 49 with HIV. This CDR3 is CASSSGQGGDEQYF. CDR3 bases: TGTGCCAGCAGTTCCGGACAGGGGGGGGACGAGCAGTACTTC.